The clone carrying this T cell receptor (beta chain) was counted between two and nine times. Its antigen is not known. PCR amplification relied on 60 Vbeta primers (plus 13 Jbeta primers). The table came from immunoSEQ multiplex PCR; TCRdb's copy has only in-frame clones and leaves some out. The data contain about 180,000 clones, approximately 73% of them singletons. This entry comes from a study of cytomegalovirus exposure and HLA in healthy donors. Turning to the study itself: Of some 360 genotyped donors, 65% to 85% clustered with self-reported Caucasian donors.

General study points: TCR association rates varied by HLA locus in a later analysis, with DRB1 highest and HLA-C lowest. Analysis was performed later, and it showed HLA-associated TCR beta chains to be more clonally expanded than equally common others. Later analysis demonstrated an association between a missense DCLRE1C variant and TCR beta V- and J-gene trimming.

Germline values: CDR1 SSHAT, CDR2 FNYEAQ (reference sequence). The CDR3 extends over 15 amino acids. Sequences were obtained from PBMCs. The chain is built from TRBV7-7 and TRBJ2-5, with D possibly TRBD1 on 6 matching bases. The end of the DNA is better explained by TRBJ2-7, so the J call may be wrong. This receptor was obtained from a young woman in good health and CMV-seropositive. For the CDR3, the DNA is TGTGCCAGCAGCCCGGGCCGGGACACCCCCTACGAGCAGTACTTC. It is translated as CASSPGRDTPYEQYF.